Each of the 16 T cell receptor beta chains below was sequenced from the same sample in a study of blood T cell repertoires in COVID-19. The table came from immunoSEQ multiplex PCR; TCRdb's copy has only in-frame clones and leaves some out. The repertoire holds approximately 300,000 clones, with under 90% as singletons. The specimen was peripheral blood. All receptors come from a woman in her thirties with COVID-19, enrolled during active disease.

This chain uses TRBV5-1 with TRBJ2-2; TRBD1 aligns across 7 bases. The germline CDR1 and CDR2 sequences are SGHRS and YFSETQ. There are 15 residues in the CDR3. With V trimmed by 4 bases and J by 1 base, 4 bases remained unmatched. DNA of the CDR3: TGCGCCAGCAGCCCCCGGACAGGGAACACCGGGGAGCTGTTTTTT. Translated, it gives CASSPRTGNTGELFF.

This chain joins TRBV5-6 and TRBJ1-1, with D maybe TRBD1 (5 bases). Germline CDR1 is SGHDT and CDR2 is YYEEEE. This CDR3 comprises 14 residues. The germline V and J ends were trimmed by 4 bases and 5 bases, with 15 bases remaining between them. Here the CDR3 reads CASSLRTLRTEAFF. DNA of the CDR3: TGTGCCAGCAGCCTGCGGACATTGAGGACTGAAGCTTTCTTT.

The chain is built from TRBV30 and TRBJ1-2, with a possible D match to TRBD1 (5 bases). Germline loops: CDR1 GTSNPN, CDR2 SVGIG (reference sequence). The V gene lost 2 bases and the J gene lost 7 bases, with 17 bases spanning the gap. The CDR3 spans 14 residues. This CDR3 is CAWSLGVYYLGYTF. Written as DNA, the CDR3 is TGTGCCTGGAGTTTAGGGGTTTACTATCTTGGCTACACCTTC. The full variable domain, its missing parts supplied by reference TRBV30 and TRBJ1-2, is SQTIHQWPATLVQPVGSPLSLECTVEGTSNPNLYWYRQAAGRGLQLLFYSVGIGQISSEVPQNLSASRPQDRQFILSSKKLLLSDSGFYLCAWSLGVYYLGYTFGSGTRLTVV.

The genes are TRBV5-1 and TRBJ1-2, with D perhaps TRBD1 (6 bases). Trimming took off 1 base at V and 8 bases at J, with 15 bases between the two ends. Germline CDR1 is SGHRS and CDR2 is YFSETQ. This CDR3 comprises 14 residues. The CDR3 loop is CASSLWAGASGYTF. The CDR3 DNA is TGCGCCAGCAGCTTGTGGGCAGGGGCTTCGGGCTACACCTTC.

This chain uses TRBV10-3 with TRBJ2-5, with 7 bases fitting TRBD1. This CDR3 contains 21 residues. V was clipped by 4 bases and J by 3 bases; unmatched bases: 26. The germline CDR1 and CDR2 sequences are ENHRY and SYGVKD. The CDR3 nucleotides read TGTGCCATCAGTGTTGTCAGACGGGACAGCGTCGGAATCGGGCTAAAAGAGACCCAGTACTTC. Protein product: CAISVVRRDSVGIGLKETQYF.

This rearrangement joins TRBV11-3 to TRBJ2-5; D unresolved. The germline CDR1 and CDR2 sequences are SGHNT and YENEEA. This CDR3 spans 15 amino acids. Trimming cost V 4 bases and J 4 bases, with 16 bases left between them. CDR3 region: CASSSRSGLTETQYF. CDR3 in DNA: TGTGCCAGCAGCTCCCGATCTGGCCTCACAGAGACCCAGTACTTC.

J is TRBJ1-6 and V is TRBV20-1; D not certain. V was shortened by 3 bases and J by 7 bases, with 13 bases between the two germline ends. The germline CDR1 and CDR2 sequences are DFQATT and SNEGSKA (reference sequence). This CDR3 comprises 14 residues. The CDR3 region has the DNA TGCAGTGCTAGTAGCGCAGAGTGGAATTCACCCCTCCACTTT. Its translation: CSASSAEWNSPLHF.

CDR3: CASSQDFGGGAETQYF. The CDR3 DNA follows: TGCGCCAGCAGCCAAGATTTTGGAGGGGGGGCAGAGACCCAGTACTTC. The chain recombines TRBV4-3 with TRBJ2-5; TRBD2 is a possible D gene (7 bases). Germline CDR1 reads LGHNA; CDR2 reads YSLEER. This CDR3 has 16 amino acids. Trimming took off 0 bases at V and 4 bases at J, with 15 bases between the two ends.

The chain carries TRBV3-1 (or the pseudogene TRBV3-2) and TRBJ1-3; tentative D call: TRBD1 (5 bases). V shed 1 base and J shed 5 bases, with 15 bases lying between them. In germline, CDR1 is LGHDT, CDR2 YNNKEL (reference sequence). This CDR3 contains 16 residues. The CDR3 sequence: CASSQGFLDSRNTIYF. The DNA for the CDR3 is TGTGCCAGCAGCCAAGGCTTTCTCGACAGCCGAAACACCATATATTTT.

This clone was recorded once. This CDR3 is CASSSTKTGKRTEAFF. CDR3 DNA: TGTGCCAGCAGCTCGACGAAGACAGGGAAGCGGACTGAAGCTTTCTTT. This sequence joins TRBV7-9 and TRBJ1-1, with 7 bases that match TRBD1. Germline V gene lookup returns CDR1 SEHNR and CDR2 FQNEAQ (reference sequence). The ends lost 4 bases at V and 5 bases at J; junction bases unmatched: 13. The length of the CDR3 is 16 residues.

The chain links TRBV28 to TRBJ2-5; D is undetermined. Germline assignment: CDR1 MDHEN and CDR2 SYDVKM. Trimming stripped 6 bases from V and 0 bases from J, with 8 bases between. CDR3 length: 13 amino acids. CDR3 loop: CASRTQYQETQYF. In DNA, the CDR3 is TGTGCCAGCAGAACACAGTACCAAGAGACCCAGTACTTC.

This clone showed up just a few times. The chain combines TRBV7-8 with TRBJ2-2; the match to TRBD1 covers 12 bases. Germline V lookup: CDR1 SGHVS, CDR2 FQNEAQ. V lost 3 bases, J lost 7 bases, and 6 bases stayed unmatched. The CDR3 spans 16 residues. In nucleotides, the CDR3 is TGTGCCAGCAGCTTTCTGGGACAGGGGGCAAACGGGGAGCTGTTTTTT. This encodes CASSFLGQGANGELFF.

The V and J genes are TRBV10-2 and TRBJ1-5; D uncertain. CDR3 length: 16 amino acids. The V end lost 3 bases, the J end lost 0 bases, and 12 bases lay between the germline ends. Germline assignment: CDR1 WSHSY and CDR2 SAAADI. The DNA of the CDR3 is TGCGCCAGCAGTGATCAATTCAGATATAGCAATCAGCCCCAGCATTTT. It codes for CASSDQFRYSNQPQHF.

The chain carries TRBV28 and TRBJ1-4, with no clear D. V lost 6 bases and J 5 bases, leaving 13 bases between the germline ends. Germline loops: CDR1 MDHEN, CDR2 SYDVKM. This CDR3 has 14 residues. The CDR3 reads CASRPSQMNEKLFF. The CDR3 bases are TGTGCCAGCAGACCCTCCCAGATGAATGAAAAACTGTTTTTT.

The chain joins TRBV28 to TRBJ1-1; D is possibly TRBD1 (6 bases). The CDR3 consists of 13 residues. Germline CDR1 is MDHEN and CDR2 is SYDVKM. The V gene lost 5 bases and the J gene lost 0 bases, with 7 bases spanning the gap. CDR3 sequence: CASSNRVNTEAFF. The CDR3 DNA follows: TGTGCCAGCAGTAACAGGGTGAACACTGAAGCTTTCTTT. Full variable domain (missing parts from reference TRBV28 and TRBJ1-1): DVKVTQSSRYLVKRTGEKVFLECVQDMDHENMFWYRQDPGLGLRLIYFSYDVKMKEKGDIPEGYSVSREKKERFSLILESASTNQTSMYLCASSNRVNTEAFFGQGTRLTVV.

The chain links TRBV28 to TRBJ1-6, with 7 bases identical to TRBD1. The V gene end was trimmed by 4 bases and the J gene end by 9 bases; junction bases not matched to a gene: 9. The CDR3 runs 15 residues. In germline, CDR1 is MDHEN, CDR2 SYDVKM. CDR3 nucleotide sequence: TGTGCCAGCAGTTGGCATCGACAGGGAGGTTCACCCCTCCACTTT. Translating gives CASSWHRQGGSPLHF.